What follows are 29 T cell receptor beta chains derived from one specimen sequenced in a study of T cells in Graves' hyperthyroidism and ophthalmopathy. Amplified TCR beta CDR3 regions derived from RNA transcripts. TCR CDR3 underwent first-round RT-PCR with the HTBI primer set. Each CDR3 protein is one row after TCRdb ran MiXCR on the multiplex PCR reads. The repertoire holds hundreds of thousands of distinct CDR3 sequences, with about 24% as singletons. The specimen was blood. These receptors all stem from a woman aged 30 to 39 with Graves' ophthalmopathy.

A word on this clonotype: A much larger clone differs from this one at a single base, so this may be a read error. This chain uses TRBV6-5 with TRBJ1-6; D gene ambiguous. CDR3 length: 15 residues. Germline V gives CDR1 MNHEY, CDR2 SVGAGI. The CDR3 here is CASSYEPRVYSPIHF. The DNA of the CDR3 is TGTGCCAGCAGCTACGAACCGCGGGTGTATTCACCCATCCACTTT.

The CDR3 DNA reads as TGTGCCACCAGCACCCTTACTCGAGGGAATTATGGCTACACCTTC. Its protein product is CATSTLTRGNYGYTF. The V call is TRBV15, the J call TRBJ1-2; no reliable D call. There are 15 residues in the CDR3. The V gene lost 4 bases and the J gene lost 5 bases, with 17 bases spanning the gap. The germline V gene has CDR1 LNHNV and CDR2 YYDKDF (reference sequence). Complete variable domain (other parts from reference TRBV15 and TRBJ1-2): DAMVIQNPRYQVTQFGKPVTLSCSQTLNHNVMYWYQQKSSQAPKLLFHYYDKDFNNEADTPDNFQSRRPNTSFCFLDIRSPGLGDTAMYLCATSTLTRGNYGYTFGSGTRLTVV.

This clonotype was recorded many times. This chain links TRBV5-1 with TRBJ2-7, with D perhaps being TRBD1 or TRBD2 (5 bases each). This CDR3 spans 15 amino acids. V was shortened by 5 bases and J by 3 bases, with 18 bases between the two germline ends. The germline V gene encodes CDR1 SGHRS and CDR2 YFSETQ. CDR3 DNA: TGCGCCAGCAGAAATGGGTTAACAGGACTCTACGAGCAGTACTTC. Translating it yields CASRNGLTGLYEQYF. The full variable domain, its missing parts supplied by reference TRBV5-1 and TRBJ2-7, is KAGVTQTPRYLIKTRGQQVTLSCSPISGHRSVSWYQQTPGQGLQFLFEYFSETQRNKGNFPGRFSGRQFSNSRSEMNVSTLELGDSALYLCASRNGLTGLYEQYFGPGTRLTVT.

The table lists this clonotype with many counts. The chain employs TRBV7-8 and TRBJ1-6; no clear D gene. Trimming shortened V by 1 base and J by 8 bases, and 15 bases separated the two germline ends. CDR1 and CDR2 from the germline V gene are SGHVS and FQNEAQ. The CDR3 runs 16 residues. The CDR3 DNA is TGTGCCAGCAGCTTAGGTTTGGTGGAATCGGATTCACCCCTCCACTTT. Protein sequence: CASSLGLVESDSPLHF.

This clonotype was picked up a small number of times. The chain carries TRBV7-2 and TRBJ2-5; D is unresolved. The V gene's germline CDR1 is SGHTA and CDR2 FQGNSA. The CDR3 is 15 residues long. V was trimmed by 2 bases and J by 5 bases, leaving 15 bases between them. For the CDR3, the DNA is TGTGCCAGCAGCTTATTGGTCTCGCTCTTGGAGACCCAGTACTTC. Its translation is CASSLLVSLLETQYF.

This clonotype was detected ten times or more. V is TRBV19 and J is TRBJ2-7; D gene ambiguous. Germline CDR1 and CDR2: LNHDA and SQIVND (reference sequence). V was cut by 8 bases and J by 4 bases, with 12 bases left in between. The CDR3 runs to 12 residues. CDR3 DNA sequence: TGTGCCAGTTCGAGGAAACCTTACGAGCAGTACTTC. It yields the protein CASSRKPYEQYF.

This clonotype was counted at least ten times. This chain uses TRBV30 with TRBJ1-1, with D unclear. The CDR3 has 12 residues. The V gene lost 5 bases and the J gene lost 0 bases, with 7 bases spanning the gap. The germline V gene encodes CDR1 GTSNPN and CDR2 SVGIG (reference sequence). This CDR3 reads CAWGRMNTEAFF. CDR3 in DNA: TGTGCCTGGGGACGGATGAACACTGAAGCTTTCTTT.

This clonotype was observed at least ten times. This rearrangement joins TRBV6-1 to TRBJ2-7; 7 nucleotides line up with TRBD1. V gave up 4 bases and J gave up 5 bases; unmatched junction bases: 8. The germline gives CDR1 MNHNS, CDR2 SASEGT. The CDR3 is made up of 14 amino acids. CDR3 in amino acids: CASSANRGSHEQYF. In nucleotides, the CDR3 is TGTGCCAGCAGTGCAAACAGGGGAAGCCACGAGCAGTACTTC.

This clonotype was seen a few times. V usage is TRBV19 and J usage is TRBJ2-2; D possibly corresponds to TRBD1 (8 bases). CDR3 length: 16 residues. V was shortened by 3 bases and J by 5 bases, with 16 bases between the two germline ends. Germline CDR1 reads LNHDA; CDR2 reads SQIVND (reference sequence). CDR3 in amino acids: CASSIRQGRGTGELFF. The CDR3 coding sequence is TGTGCCAGTAGTATCCGACAGGGGAGGGGGACCGGGGAGCTGTTTTTT.

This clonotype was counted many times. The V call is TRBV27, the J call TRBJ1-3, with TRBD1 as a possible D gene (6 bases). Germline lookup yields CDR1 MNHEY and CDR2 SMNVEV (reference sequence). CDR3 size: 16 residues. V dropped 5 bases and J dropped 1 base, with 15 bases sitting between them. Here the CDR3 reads CASSGNSGESGNTIYF. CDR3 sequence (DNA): TGTGCCAGCAGTGGAAACTCAGGGGAATCTGGAAACACCATATATTTT.

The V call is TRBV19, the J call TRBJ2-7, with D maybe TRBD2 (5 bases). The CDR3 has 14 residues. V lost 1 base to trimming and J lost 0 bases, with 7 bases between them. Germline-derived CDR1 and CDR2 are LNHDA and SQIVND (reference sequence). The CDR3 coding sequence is TGTGCCAGTAGTATAGTTGGGAGCTCCTACGAGCAGTACTTC. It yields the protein CASSIVGSSYEQYF.

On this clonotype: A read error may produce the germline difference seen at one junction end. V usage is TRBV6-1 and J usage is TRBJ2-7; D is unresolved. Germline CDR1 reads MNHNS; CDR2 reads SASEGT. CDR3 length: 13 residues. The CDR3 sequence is CASRPVDSYDQYF. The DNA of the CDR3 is TGTGCCAGCAGACCGGTCGACTCCTACGATCAGTACTTC.

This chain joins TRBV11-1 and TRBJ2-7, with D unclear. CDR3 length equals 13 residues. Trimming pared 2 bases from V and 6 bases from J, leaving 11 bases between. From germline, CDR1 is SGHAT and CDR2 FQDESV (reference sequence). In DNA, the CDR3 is TGTGCCAGCAGCTTATTGAGTGTGGGCGAGCAGTACTTC. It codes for CASSLLSVGEQYF.

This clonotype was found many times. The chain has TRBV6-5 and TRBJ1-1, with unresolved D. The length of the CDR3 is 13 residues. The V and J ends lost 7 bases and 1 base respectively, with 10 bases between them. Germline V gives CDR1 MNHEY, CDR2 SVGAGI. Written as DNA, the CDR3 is TGTGCCAGCAACACAGCAAGGAACACTGAAGCTTTCTTT. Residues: CASNTARNTEAFF.

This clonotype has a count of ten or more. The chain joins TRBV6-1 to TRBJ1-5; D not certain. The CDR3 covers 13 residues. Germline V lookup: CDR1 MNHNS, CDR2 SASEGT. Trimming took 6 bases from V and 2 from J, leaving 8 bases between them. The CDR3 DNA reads TGTGCCAGCAGCATGACGGGCAATCAGCCCCAGCATTTT. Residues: CASSMTGNQPQHF.

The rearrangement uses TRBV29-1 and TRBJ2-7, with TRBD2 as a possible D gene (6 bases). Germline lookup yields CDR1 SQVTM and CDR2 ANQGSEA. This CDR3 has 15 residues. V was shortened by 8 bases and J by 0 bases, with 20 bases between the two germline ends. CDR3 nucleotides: TGCAGCACCAGGGACGGACTACCGAGCTCCTACGAGCAGTACTTC. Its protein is CSTRDGLPSSYEQYF.

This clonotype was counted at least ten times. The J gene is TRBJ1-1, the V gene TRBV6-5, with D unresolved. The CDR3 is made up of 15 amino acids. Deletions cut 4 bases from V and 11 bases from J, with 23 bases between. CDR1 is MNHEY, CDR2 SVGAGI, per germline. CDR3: CASSLSAGVMTRAFF. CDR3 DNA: TGTGCCAGCAGTTTATCGGCGGGAGTGATGACTCGTGCTTTCTTT.

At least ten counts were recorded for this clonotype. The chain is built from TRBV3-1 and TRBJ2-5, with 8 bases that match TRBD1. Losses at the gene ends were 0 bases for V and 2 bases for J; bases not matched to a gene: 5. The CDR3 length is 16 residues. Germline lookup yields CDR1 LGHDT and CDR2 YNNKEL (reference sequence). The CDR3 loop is CASSQEGQAIQETQYF. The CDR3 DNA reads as TGTGCCAGCAGCCAAGAGGGACAGGCTATTCAAGAGACCCAGTACTTC.

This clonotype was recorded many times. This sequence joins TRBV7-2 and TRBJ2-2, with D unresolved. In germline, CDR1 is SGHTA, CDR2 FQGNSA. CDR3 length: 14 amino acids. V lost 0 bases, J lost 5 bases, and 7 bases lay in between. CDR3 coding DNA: TGTGCCAGCAGCTTAGCGCCGGAGACCGGGGAGCTGTTTTTT. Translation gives CASSLAPETGELFF.

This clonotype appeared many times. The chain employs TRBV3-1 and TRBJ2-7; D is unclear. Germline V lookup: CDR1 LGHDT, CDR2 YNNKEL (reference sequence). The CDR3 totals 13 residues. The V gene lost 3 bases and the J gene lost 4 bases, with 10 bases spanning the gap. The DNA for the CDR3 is TGTGCCAGCAGCCACCCCGAAGGTTACGAGCAGTACTTC. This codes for CASSHPEGYEQYF.

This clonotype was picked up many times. The CDR3 reads CASRTSWDTGELFF. The CDR3 nucleotides are TGTGCCAGCAGGACTAGCTGGGACACCGGGGAGCTGTTTTTT. This chain uses TRBV6-5 with TRBJ2-2; 7 bases align to TRBD2. The ends lost 6 bases at V and 3 bases at J; junction bases unmatched: 4. CDR1 is MNHEY and CDR2 is SVGAGI in the germline V gene. CDR3 size: 14 residues.

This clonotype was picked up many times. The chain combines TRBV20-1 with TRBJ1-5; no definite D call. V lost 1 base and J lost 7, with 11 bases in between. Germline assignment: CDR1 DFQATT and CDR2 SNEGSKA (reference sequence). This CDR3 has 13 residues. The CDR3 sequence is CSARVPSAQPQHF. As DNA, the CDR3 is TGCAGTGCTAGAGTCCCTTCGGCACAGCCCCAGCATTTT.

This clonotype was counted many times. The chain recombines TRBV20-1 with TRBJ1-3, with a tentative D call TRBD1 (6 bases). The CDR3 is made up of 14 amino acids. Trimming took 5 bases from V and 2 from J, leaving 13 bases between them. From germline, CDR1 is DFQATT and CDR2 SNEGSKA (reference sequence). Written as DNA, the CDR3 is TGCAGTGCTGCGACGGGGGGGCCTGGAAACACCATATATTTT. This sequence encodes CSAATGGPGNTIYF.

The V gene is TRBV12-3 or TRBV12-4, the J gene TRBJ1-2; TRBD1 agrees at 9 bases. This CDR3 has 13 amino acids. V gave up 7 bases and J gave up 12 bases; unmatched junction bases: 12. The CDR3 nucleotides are TGTGCCAGCACCCGCCCTGGGACAGGGTTTCACACCTTC. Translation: CASTRPGTGFHTF.

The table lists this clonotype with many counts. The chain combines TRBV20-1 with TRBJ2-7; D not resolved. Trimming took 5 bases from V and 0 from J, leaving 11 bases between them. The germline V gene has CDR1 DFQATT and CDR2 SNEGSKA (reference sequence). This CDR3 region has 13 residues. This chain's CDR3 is CSAPDAASYEQYF. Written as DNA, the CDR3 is TGCAGTGCTCCGGACGCCGCCTCCTACGAGCAGTACTTC.

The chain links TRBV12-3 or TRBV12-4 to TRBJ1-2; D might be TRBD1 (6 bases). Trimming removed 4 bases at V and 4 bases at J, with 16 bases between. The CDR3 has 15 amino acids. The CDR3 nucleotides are TGTGCCAGCAGTTCACCGACAGGAGACATCTATGGCTACACCTTC. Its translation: CASSSPTGDIYGYTF.

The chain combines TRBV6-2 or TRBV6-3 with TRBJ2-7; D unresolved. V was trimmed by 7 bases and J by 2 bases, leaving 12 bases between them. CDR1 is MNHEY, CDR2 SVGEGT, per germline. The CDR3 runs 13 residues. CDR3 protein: CASIHKMTYEQYF. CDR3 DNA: TGTGCCAGCATCCACAAAATGACCTACGAGCAGTACTTC.

Written as DNA, the CDR3 is TGTGCCAGCAGACCACAGGGGGCCGGAGGAACTGAAGCTTTCTTT. Translated: CASRPQGAGGTEAFF. The V call is TRBV6-2 or TRBV6-3, the J call TRBJ1-1; TRBD1 matches at 9 bases. Germline V CDR1 and CDR2: MNHEY, SVGEGT. The CDR3 covers 15 residues. V lost 6 bases to trimming and J lost 5 bases; unmatched junction nucleotides: 10.

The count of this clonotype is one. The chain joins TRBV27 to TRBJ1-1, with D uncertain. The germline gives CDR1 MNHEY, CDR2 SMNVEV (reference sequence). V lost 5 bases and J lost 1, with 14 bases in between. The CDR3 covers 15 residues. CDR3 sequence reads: CASSVRLNTNTEAFF. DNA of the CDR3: TGTGCCAGCAGTGTACGACTGAATACGAACACTGAAGCTTTCTTT.